The present T cell receptor (beta chain) was sequenced within a study of shared clonotypes between healthy human individuals. Across the study: Per donor, CD8 memory used one plate, CD8 naive used two, CD4 memory used three and CD4 naive used three. Whole-study findings and limits: Clonotypes that were shared across a few donors made up around 5% of naive CD4 clonotypes. All-four-donor shared clonotypes had higher generation probabilities than non-shared clonotypes did.

Sequencing used immunoSEQ multiplex PCR; TCRdb keeps in-frame clones, though not all of them. In the table there are roughly 660,000 clones, around 91% of which are singletons. With respect to this clone: Its antigen is currently unknown.

V dropped 0 bases and J dropped 5; count of bases not matched to a gene: 3. Per the germline V gene, CDR1 is SGHVS and CDR2 is FNYEAQ. The CDR3 length is 14 residues. This clonotype originated in a man aged 18 to 30 in good health. Some clones in this sample may be carry-over from other donors' samples. The rearrangement joins TRBV7-6 to TRBJ1-2; 7 bases align to TRBD1. Sequencing used memory CD8+ T cells from PBMCs. Subset meaning: CD45RO+ cells pooled with CCR7-negative TemRA cells. The CDR3 loop reads CASSLAVTGYGYTF. CDR3 DNA: TGTGCCAGCAGCTTAGCGGTGACAGGGTATGGCTACACCTTC. Supplemented by reference TRBV7-6 and TRBJ1-2, the full variable domain reads GAGVSQSPRYKVTKRGQDVALRCDPISGHVSLYWYRQALGQGPEFLTYFNYEAQQDKSGLPNDRFSAERPEGSISTLTIQRTEQRDSAMYRCASSLAVTGYGYTFGSGTRLTVV.